One sample yielded the 12 T cell receptor beta chains listed below, sequenced in a study of human T cells and chemical hapten exposure. Total RNA was isolated from whole blood that had not been fractionated. TCRdb reanalysed the 5' RACE reads using MiXCR and keeps one entry per CDR3 protein. The sample shows 65,000 to 90,000 distinct CDR3 sequences, around a sixth of them seen only once. These receptors came from a female donor in good health.

This clonotype turned up a few times. The J gene is TRBJ1-2, the V gene TRBV4-3, with 10 positions matching TRBD1. V was clipped by 1 base and J by 7 bases; unmatched bases: 9. Germline-derived CDR1 and CDR2 are LGHNA and YSLEER. The CDR3 consists of 16 residues. The DNA for the CDR3 is TGCGCCAGCAGCCAAGCAATGACAGGGGGCGTTTCTGGCTACACCTTC. Its translation is CASSQAMTGGVSGYTF.

This clonotype was counted only a few times. V usage is TRBV6-5 and J usage is TRBJ1-1, with D perhaps TRBD1 (6 bases). There are 14 residues in the CDR3. V was pared by 8 bases and J by 1 base, with 14 bases between. Germline assignment: CDR1 MNHEY and CDR2 SVGAGI. The CDR3 DNA reads TGTGCCAGCCTAAAACAGGGTACGAACACTGAAGCTTTCTTT. This sequence encodes CASLKQGTNTEAFF.

The CDR3 spells CASSLVLMNTEAFF. For the CDR3, the DNA is TGTGCCAGCAGCTTAGTGCTAATGAACACTGAAGCTTTCTTT. The V call is TRBV7-2, the J call TRBJ1-1; D is uncertain. V lost 1 base, J lost 0 bases, and 6 bases lay in between. CDR3 size: 14 residues. The V gene's germline CDR1 is SGHTA and CDR2 FQGNSA.

The chain employs TRBV28 and TRBJ1-4; the D is unclear. Looked up from germline, CDR1 is MDHEN and CDR2 is SYDVKM. V was trimmed by 6 bases and J by 10 bases, leaving 24 bases between them. This CDR3 region has 16 residues. The CDR3 coding sequence is TGTGCCAGCAGGGAGGTGGGGTCCGCCAGGAGTGGAAAACTGTTTTTT. As protein: CASREVGSARSGKLFF.

The chain couples TRBV11-2 to TRBJ2-2; no firm D call. This CDR3 has 16 amino acids. The V gene's germline CDR1 is SGHAT and CDR2 FQNNGV. V lost 2 bases and J 1 base, leaving 11 bases between the germline ends. The CDR3 DNA follows: TGTGCCAGCAGCTTAATAACATCGTTGAACACCGGGGAGCTGTTTTTT. Translation: CASSLITSLNTGELFF.

This clonotype was observed a few times. The chain is built from TRBV29-1 and TRBJ2-7; TRBD2 is a possible D gene (5 bases). Trimming cost V 4 bases and J 2 bases, with 9 bases left between them. The germline V gene has CDR1 SQVTM and CDR2 ANQGSEA. The CDR3 is 12 residues long. CDR3 in DNA: TGCAGCGTTGCACTAGGCACCTACGAGCAGTACTTC. Amino acid sequence: CSVALGTYEQYF.

The chain employs TRBV12-3 or TRBV12-4 and TRBJ2-2; tentative D call: TRBD2 (5 bases). The V and J ends lost 5 bases and 9 bases respectively, with 13 bases between them. This CDR3 has 13 amino acids. The CDR3 reads CASSPRGTRELFF. The CDR3 bases are TGTGCCAGCAGTCCACGGGGTACCAGGGAGCTGTTTTTT.

The V and J genes are TRBV28 and TRBJ2-1; 12 bases are shared with TRBD2. V was pared by 4 bases and J by 8 bases, with 9 bases of the junction left unmatched. Germline values: CDR1 MDHEN, CDR2 SYDVKM. The CDR3 runs to 16 residues. CDR3 region: CASSSLAGGRSDEQFF. The CDR3 DNA follows: TGTGCCAGCAGTTCCCTAGCGGGAGGGCGATCGGATGAGCAGTTCTTC.

This chain joins TRBV12-3 or TRBV12-4 and TRBJ1-2; tentatively, D is TRBD1 (6 bases). The V and J ends lost 7 bases and 8 bases respectively, with 20 bases between them. CDR3 length: 14 amino acids. In nucleotides, the CDR3 is TGTGCCAGCAACGAGGACAGCGGTAGGCAGGGCTACACCTTC. This sequence encodes CASNEDSGRQGYTF.

This clonotype was recorded a few times. The rearrangement uses TRBV5-1 and TRBJ2-3; D could derive from TRBD1 or TRBD2 (5 bases each). From germline, CDR1 is SGHRS and CDR2 YFSETQ. The CDR3 is 14 amino acids. Trimming shortened V by 5 bases and J by 1 base, and 11 bases separated the two germline ends. The CDR3 sequence is CASRMGVGTDTQYF. The CDR3, as DNA: TGCGCCAGCAGAATGGGGGTCGGCACAGATACGCAGTATTTT.

This clonotype was detected many times. The rearrangement joins TRBV6-2 or TRBV6-3 to TRBJ1-1; D not certain. The CDR3 totals 17 residues. Trimming took off 7 bases at V and 0 bases at J, with 21 bases between the two ends. The germline CDR1 and CDR2 sequences are MNHEY and SVGEGT. CDR3 in amino acids: CASKSTGRLAMNTEAFF. The CDR3 DNA is TGTGCCAGCAAAAGCACCGGGCGGCTCGCCATGAACACTGAAGCTTTCTTT.

This clonotype turned up a few times. This CDR3 reads CASSLFVAKNIQYF. CDR3 bases: TGTGCCAGCAGCCTCTTCGTAGCCAAAAACATTCAGTACTTC. The V gene is TRBV7-9, the J gene TRBJ2-4; no clear D gene. The V gene lost 5 bases and the J gene lost 0 bases, with 8 bases spanning the gap. The CDR3 totals 14 residues. From germline, CDR1 is SEHNR and CDR2 FQNEAQ (reference sequence). The whole variable domain, remainder taken from reference TRBV7-9 and TRBJ2-4, is DTGVSQNPRHKITKRGQNVTFRCDPISEHNRLYWYRQTLGQGPEFLTYFQNEAQLEKSRLLSDRFSAERPKGSFSTLEIQRTEQGDSAMYLCASSLFVAKNIQYFGAGTRLSVL.